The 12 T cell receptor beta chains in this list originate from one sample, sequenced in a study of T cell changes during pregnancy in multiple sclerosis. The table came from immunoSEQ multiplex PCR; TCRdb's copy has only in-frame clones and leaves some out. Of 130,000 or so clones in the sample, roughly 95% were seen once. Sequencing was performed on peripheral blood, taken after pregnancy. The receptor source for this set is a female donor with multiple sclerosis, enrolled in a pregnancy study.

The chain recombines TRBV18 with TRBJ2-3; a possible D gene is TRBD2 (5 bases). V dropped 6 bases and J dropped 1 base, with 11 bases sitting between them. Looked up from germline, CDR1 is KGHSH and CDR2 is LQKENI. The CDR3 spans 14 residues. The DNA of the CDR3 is TGTGCCAGCTCTCCCAACGGGGGCACAGATACGCAGTATTTT. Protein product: CASSPNGGTDTQYF.

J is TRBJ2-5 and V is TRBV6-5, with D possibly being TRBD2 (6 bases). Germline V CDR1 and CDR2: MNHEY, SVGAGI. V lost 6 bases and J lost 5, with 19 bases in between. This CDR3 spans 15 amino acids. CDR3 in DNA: TGTGCCAGCAGACCCTCCGGGAGCCGGACGGAGACCCAGTACTTC. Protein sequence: CASRPSGSRTETQYF.

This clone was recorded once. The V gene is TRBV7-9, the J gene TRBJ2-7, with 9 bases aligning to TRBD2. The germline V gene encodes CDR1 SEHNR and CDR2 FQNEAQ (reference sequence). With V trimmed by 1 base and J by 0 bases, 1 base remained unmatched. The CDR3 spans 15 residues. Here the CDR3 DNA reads TGTGCCAGCAGCTTAGTTAGCGGGAGCTCCTACGAGCAGTACTTC. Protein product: CASSLVSGSSYEQYF.

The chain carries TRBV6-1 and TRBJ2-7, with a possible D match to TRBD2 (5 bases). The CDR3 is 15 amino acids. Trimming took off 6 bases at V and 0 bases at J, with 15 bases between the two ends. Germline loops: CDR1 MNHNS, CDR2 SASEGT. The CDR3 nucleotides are TGTGCCAGCAGGGAGGCAATCCTAAGCTCCTACGAGCAGTACTTC. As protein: CASREAILSSYEQYF.

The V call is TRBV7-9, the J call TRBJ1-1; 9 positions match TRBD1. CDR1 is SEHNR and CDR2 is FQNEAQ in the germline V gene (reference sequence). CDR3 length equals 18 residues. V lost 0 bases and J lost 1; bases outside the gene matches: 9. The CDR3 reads CASSLAPQGAVRNTEAFF. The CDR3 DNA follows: TGTGCCAGCAGCTTAGCGCCACAGGGGGCAGTTAGGAACACTGAAGCTTTCTTT.

The CDR3 sequence: CAWSETGTGGVGAFF. The CDR3 region has the DNA TGTGCCTGGAGTGAAACCGGGACAGGGGGCGTTGGGGCTTTCTTT. The chain links TRBV30 to TRBJ1-1; 12 bases map to TRBD1. V trimming: 1 base; J trimming: 11 bases; junction bases outside the gene matches: 11. The CDR3 runs to 15 residues. Germline CDR1 is GTSNPN and CDR2 is SVGIG (reference sequence).

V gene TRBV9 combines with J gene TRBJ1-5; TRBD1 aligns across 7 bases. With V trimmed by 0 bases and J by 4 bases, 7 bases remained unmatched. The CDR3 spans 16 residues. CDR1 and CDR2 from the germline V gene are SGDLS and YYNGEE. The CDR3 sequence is CASSVVWDRSNQPQHF. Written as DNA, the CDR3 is TGTGCCAGCAGCGTAGTATGGGACAGAAGTAATCAGCCCCAGCATTTT.

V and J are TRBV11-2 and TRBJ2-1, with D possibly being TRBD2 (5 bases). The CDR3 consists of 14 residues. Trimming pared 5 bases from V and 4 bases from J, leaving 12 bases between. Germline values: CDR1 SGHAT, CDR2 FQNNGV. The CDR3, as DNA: TGTGCCAGCAGCCAGACGGGATTATACAATGAGCAGTTCTTC. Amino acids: CASSQTGLYNEQFF.

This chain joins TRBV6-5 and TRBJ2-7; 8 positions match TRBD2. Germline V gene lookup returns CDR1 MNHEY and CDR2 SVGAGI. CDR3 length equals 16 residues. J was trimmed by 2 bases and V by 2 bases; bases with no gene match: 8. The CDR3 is CASSYRLVAGTYEQYF. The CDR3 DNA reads TGTGCCAGCAGTTACAGGTTGGTAGCGGGGACCTACGAGCAGTACTTC.

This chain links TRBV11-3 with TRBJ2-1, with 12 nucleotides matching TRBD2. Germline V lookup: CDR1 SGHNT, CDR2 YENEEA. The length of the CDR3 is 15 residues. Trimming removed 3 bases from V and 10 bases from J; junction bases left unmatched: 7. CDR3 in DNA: TGTGCCAGCAGCTTCCGACTAGCGGGAGTAGACGAGCAGTTCTTC. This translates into CASSFRLAGVDEQFF.

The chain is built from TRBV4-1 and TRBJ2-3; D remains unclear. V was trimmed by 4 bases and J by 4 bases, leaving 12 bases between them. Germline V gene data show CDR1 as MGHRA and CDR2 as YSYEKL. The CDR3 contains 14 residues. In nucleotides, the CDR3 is TGCGCCAGCAGCCGCCCTAGTGGCGCAGATACGCAGTATTTT. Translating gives CASSRPSGADTQYF.

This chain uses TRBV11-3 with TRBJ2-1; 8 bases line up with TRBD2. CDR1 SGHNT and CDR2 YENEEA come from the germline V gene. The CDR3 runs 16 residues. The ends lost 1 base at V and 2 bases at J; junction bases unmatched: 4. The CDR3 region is CASSLGAGGPYNEQFF. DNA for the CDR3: TGTGCCAGCAGCTTAGGGGCGGGAGGCCCCTACAATGAGCAGTTCTTC.